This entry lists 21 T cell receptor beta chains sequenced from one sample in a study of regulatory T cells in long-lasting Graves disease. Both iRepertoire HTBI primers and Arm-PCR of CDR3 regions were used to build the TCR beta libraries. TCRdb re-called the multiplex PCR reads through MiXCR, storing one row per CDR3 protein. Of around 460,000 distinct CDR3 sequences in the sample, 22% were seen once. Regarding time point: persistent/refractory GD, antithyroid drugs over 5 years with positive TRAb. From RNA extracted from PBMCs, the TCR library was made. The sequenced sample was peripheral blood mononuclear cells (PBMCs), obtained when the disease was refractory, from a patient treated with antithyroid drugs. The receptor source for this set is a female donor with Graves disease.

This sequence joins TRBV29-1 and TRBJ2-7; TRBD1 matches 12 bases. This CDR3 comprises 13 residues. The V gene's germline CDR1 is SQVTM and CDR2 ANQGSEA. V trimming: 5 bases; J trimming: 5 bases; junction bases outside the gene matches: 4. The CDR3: CSVWGTGGDEQYF. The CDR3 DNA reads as TGCAGCGTTTGGGGGACAGGGGGCGACGAGCAGTACTTC.

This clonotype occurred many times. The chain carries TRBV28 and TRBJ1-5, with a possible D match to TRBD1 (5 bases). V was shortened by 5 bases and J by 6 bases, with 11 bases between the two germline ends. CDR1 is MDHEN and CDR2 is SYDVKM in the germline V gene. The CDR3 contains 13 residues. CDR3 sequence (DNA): TGTGCCAGCAGTCCCTCAGGGTTTCAGCCCCAGCATTTT. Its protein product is CASSPSGFQPQHF.

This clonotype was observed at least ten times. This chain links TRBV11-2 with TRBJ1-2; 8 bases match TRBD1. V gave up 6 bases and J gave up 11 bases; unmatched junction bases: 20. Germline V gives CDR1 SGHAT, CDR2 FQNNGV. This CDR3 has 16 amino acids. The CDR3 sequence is CASRHNRGGQVPAYTF. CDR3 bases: TGTGCCAGCAGACACAATCGAGGGGGACAGGTGCCCGCTTACACCTTC.

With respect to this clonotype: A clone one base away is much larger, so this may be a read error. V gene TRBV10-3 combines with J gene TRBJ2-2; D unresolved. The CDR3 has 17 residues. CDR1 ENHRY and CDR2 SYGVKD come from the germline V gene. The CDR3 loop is CVISESSIGTNTGELFF. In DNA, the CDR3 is TGTGTCATCAGTGAGTCTTCTATCGGAACGAACACCGGGGAGCTGTTTTTT.

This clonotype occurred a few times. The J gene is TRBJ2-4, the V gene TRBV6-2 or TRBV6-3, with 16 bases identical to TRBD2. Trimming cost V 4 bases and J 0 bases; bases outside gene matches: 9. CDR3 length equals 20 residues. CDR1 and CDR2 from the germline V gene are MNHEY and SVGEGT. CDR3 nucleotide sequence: TGTGCCAGCAGTTCCGAGGGGACTAGCGGGAGGGGATTAGCCAAAAACATTCAGTACTTC. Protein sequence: CASSSEGTSGRGLAKNIQYF.

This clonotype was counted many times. The CDR3 nucleotides read TGTGCCAGCAAAACAGGGGGAATAGGTTATAGCAATCAGCCCCAGCATTTT. Amino acid sequence: CASKTGGIGYSNQPQHF. The genes are TRBV28 and TRBJ1-5; TRBD1 aligns across 8 bases. V lost 7 bases to trimming and J lost 0 bases; unmatched junction nucleotides: 11. The CDR3 contains 17 residues. The germline V gene encodes CDR1 MDHEN and CDR2 SYDVKM.

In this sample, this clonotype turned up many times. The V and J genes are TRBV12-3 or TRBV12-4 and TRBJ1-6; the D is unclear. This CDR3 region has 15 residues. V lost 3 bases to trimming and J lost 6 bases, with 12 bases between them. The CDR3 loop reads CASSFASPTNSPLHF. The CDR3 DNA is TGTGCCAGCAGTTTCGCCTCTCCAACTAATTCACCCCTCCACTTT.

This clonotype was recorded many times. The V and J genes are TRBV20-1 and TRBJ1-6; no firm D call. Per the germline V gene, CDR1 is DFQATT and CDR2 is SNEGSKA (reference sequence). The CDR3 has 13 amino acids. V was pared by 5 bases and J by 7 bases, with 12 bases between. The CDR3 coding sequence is TGCAGTGCTCAACGGCTTGGGAATTCACCCCTCCACTTT. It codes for CSAQRLGNSPLHF.

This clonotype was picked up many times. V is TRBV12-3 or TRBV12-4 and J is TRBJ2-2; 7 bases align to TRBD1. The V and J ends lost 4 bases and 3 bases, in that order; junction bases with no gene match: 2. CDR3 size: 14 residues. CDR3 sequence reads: CASSWDSYTGELFF. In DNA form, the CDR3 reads TGTGCCAGCAGTTGGGACAGCTACACCGGGGAGCTGTTTTTT.

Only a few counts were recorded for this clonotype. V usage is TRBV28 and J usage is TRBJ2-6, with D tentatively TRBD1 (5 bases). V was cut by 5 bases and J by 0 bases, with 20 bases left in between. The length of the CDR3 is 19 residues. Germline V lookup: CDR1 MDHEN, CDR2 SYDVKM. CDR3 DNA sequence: TGTGCCAGCAGTCAGAAGGGCTGGGGCTTGGGCTCTGGGGCCAACGTCCTGACTTTC. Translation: CASSQKGWGLGSGANVLTF.

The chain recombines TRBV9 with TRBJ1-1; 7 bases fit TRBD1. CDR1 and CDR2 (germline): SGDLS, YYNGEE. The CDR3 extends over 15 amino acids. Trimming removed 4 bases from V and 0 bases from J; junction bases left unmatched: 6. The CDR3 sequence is CASSRDRAMNTEAFF. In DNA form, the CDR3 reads TGTGCCAGCAGCCGCGACAGGGCCATGAACACTGAAGCTTTCTTT.

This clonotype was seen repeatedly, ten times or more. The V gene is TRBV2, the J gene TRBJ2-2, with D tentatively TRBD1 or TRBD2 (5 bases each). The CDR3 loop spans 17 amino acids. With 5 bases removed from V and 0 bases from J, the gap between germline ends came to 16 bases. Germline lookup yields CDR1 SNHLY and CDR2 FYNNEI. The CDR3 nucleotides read TGTGCCAGCAGTTTTATATTGGGGACCGCGAACACCGGGGAGCTGTTTTTT. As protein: CASSFILGTANTGELFF.

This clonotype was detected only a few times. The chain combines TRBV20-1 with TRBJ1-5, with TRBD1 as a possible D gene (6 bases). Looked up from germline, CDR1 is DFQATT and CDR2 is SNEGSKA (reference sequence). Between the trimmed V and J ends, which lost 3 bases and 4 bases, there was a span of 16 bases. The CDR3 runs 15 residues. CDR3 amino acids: CSARFSRGGNQPQHF. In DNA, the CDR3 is TGCAGTGCTAGGTTCAGCAGGGGCGGAAATCAGCCCCAGCATTTT.

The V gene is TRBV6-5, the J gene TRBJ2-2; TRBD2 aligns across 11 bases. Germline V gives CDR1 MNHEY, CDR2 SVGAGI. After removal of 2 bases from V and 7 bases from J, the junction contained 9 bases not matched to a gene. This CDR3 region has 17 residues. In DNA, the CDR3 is TGTGCCAGCAGTTACACTAGCGGGGGTTCGGGGGTCGGGGAGCTGTTTTTT. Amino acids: CASSYTSGGSGVGELFF.

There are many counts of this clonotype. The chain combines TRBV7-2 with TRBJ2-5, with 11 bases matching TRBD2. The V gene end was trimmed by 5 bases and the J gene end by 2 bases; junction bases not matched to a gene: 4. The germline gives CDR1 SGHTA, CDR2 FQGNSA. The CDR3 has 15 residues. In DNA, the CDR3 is TGTGCCAGCAGCCAGACTAGCGGGGTACAAGAGACCCAGTACTTC. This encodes CASSQTSGVQETQYF.

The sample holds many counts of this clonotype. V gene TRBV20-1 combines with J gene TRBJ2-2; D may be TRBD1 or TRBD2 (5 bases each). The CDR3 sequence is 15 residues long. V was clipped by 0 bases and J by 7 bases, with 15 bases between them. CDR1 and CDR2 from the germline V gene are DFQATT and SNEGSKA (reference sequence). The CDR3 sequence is CSARDRWGIGGELFF. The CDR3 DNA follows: TGCAGTGCTAGAGATCGGTGGGGGATAGGCGGGGAGCTGTTTTTT.

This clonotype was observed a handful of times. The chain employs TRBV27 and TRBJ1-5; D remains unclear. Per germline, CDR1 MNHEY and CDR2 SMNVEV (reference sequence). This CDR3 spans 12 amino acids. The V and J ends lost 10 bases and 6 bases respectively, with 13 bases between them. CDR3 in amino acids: CATRTGSQPQHF. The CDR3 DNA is TGTGCCACTCGAACGGGGAGTCAGCCCCAGCATTTT.

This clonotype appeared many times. Here the CDR3 DNA reads TGTGCCAGCAGCCTAAATTGGAATCAGCCCCAGCATTTT. Amino acid sequence: CASSLNWNQPQHF. The J gene is TRBJ1-5, the V gene TRBV7-2; D unresolved. V lost 5 bases and J 4 bases, leaving 9 bases between the germline ends. Germline-derived CDR1 and CDR2 are SGHTA and FQGNSA. The CDR3 has 13 residues.

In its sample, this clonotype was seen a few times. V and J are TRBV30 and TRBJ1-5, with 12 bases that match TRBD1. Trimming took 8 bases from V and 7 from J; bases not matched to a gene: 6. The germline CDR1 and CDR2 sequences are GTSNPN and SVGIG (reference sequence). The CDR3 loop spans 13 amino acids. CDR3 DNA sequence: TGTGCCGGGGACAGGGGGCGAGGACAGCCCCAGCATTTT. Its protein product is CAGDRGRGQPQHF.

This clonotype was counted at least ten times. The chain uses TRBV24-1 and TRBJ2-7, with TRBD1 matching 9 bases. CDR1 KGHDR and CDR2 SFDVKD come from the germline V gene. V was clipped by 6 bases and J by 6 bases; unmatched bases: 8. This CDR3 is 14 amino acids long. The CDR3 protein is CATSLGQGSGEQYF. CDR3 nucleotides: TGTGCCACCAGTTTGGGACAGGGAAGCGGCGAGCAGTACTTC.

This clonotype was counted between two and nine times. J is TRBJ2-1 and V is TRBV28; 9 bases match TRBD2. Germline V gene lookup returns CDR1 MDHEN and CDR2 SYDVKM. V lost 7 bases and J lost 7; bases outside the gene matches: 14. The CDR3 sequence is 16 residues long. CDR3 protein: CASISHGLAGRNEQFF. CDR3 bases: TGTGCCAGCATTTCGCATGGGCTAGCGGGGAGGAATGAGCAGTTCTTC.